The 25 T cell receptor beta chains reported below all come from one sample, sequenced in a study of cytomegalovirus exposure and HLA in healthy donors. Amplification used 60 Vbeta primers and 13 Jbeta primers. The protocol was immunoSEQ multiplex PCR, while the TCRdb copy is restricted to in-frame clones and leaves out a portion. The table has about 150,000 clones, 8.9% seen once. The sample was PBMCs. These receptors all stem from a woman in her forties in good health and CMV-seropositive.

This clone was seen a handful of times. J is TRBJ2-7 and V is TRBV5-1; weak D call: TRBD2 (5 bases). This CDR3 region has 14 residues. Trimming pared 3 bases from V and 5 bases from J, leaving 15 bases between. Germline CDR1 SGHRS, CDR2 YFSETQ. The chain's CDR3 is CASSSDPGINEQYF. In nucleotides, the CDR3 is TGCGCCAGCAGCTCGGACCCCGGGATCAACGAGCAGTACTTC.

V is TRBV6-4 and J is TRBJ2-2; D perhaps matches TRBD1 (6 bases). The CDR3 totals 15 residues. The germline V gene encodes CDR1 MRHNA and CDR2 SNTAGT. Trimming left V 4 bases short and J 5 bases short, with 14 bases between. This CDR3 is CASSVTGKGTGELFF. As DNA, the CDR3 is TGTGCCAGCAGTGTAACAGGGAAAGGGACCGGGGAGCTGTTTTTT.

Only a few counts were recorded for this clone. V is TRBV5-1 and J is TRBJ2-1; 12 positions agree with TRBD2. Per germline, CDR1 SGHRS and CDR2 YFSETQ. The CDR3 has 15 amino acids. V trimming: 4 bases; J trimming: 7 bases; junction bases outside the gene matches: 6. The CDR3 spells CASSRTSGVGNEQFF. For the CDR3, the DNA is TGCGCCAGCAGCAGGACTAGCGGGGTGGGAAATGAGCAGTTCTTC.

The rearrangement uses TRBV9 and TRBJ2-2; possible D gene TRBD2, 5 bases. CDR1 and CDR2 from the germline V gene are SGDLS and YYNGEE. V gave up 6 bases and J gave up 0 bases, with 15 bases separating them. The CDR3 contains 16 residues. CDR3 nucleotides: TGTGCCAGCACCCTAGGACTCGTCGCGAACACCGGGGAGCTGTTTTTT. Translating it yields CASTLGLVANTGELFF.

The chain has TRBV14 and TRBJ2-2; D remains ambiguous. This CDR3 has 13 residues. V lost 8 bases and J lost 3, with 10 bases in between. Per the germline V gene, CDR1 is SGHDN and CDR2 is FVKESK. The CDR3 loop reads CASQLLYTGELFF. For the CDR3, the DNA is TGTGCCAGCCAACTACTTTACACCGGGGAGCTGTTTTTT.

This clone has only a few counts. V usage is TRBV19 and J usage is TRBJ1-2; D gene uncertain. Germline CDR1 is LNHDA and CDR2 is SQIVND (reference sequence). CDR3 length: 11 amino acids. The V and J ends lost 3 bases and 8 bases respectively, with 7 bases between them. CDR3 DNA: TGTGCCAGTAGTATGTCGAGGGGCTACACCTTC. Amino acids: CASSMSRGYTF.

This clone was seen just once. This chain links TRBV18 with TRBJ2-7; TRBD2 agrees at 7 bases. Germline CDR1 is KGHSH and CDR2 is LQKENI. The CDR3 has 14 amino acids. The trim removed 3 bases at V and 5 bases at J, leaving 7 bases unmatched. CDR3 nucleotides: TGTGCCAGCTCACCTTCCCCTGGGGGGGACGAGCAGTACTTC. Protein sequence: CASSPSPGGDEQYF. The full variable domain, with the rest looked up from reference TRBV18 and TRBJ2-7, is NAGVMQNPRHLVRRRGQEARLRCSPMKGHSHVYWYRQLPEEGLKFMVYLQKENIIDESGMPKERFSAEFPKEGPSILRIQQVVRGDSAAYFCASSPSPGGDEQYFGPGTRLTVT.

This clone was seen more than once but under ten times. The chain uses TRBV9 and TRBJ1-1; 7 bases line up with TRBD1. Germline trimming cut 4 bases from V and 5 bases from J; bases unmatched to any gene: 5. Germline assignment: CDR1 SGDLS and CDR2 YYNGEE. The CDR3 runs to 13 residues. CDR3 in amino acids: CASSIGGVTEAFF. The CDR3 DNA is TGTGCCAGCAGCATAGGGGGCGTGACTGAAGCTTTCTTT.

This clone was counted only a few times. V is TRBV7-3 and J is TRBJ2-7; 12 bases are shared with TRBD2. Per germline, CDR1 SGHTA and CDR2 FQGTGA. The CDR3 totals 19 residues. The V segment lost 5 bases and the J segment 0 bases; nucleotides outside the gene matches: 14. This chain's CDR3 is CASSPPPGTSGFSSYEQYF. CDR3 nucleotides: TGTGCCAGCAGCCCGCCTCCCGGGACTAGCGGGTTTAGCTCCTACGAGCAGTACTTC.

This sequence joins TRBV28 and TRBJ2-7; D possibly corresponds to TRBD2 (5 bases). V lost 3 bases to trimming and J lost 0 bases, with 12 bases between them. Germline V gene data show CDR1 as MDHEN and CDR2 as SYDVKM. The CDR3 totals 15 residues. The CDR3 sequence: CASSLVATSSYEQYF. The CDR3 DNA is TGTGCCAGCAGTTTGGTCGCCACTAGCTCCTACGAGCAGTACTTC.

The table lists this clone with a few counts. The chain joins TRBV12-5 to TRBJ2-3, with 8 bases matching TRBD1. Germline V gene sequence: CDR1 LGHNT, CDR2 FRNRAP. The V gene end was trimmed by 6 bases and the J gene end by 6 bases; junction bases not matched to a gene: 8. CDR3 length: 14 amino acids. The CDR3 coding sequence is TGTGCTAGTGGCCAAGGACAGGGAGGCGATACGCAGTATTTT. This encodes CASGQGQGGDTQYF.

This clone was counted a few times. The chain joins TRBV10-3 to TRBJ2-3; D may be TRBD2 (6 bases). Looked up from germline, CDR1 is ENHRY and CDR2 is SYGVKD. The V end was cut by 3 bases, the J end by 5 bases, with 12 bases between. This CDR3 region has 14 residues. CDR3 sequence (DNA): TGTGCCATCAGTGAAACTAGCTTGGAAGATACGCAGTATTTT. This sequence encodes CAISETSLEDTQYF.

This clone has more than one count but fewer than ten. The DNA of the CDR3 is TGTGCCAGCAGTGCGGACAGAATGGGGGCCCAAGAGACCCAGTACTTC. Its translation: CASSADRMGAQETQYF. V gene TRBV2 combines with J gene TRBJ2-5, with a tentative D call TRBD1 (6 bases). The CDR3 spans 16 residues. Trimming removed 4 bases from V and 1 base from J, with 16 bases in between. Germline V CDR1 and CDR2: SNHLY, FYNNEI. Together with reference TRBV2 and TRBJ2-5, the CDR3 gives the full variable domain: EPEVTQTPSHQVTQMGQEVILRCVPISNHLYFYWYRQILGQKVEFLVSFYNNEISEKSEIFDDQFSVERPDGSNFTLKIRSTKLEDSAMYFCASSADRMGAQETQYFGPGTRLLVL.

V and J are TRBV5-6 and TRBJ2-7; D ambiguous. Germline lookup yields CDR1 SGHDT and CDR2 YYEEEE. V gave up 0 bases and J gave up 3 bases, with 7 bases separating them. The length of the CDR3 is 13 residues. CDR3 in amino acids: CASSLAPLYEQYF. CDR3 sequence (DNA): TGTGCCAGCAGCTTGGCCCCACTCTACGAGCAGTACTTC.

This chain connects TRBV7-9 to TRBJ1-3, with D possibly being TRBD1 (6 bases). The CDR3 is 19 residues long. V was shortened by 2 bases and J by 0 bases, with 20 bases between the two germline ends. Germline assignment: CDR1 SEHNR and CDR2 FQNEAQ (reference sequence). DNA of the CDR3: TGTGCCAGCAGCTTAAGGCCAGGGGCTCCCCTTATCTCTGGAAACACCATATATTTT. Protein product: CASSLRPGAPLISGNTIYF.

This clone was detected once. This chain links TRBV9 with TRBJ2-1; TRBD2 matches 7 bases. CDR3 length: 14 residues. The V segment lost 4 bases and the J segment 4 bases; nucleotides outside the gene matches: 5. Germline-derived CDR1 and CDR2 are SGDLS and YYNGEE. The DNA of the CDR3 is TGTGCCAGCAGCTTTTCCGGGGGGTACAATGAGCAGTTCTTC. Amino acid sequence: CASSFSGGYNEQFF.

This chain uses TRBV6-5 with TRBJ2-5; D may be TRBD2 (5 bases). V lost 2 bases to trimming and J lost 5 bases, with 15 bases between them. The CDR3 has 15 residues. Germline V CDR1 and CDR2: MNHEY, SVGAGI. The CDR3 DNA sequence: TGTGCCAGCAGTTACGCCGGGAATTATGACGAGACCCAGTACTTC. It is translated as CASSYAGNYDETQYF.

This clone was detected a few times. The CDR3 here is CASRTTGGNTEAFF. The CDR3 DNA reads TGTGCCAGCAGAACTACAGGGGGAAACACTGAAGCTTTCTTT. This sequence joins TRBV6-5 and TRBJ1-1; 8 bases line up with TRBD1. The CDR3 spans 14 residues. Looked up from germline, CDR1 is MNHEY and CDR2 is SVGAGI. The V segment lost 6 bases and the J segment 2 bases; nucleotides outside the gene matches: 5.

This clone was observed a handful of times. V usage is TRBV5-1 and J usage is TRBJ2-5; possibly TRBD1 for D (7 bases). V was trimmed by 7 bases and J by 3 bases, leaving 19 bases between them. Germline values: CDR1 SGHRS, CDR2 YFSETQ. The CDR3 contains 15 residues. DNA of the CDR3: TGCGCCAGCTACCCGTCCAGGGGGGCGGAAGAGACCCAGTACTTC. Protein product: CASYPSRGAEETQYF.

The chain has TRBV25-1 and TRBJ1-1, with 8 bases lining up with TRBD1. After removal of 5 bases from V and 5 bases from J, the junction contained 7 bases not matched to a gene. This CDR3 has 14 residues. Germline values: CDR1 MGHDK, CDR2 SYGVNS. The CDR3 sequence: CASSPLTGGTEAFF. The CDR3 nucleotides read TGTGCCAGCAGTCCACTAACAGGGGGAACTGAAGCTTTCTTT.

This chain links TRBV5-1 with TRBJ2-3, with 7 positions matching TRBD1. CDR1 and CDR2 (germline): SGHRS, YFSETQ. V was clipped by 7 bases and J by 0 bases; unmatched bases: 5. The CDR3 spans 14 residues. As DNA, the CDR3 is TGCGCCAGCTCCGGGACAGCTAGCACAGATACGCAGTATTTT. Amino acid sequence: CASSGTASTDTQYF.

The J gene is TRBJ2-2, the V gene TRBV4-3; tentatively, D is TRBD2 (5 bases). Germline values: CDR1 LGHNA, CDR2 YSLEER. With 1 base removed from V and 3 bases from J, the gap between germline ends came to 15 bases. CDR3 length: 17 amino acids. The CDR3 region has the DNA TGCGCCAGCAGCCAAGCGCCTAGCCTCTTCGACACCGGGGAGCTGTTTTTT. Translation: CASSQAPSLFDTGELFF.

CDR3: CASFRDSITDTQYF. As DNA, the CDR3 is TGCGCCAGCTTCCGGGACAGCATCACAGATACGCAGTATTTT. The chain has TRBV5-1 and TRBJ2-3; 7 nucleotides agree with TRBD1. CDR3 length: 14 amino acids. The trim removed 7 bases at V and 2 bases at J, leaving 7 bases unmatched. Looked up from germline, CDR1 is SGHRS and CDR2 is YFSETQ.

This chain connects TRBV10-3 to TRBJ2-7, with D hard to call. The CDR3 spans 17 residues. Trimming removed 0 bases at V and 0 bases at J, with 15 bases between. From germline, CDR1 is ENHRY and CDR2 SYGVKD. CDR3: CAISESSTKQSSYEQYF. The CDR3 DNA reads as TGTGCCATCAGTGAGTCATCAACCAAACAGAGCTCCTACGAGCAGTACTTC.

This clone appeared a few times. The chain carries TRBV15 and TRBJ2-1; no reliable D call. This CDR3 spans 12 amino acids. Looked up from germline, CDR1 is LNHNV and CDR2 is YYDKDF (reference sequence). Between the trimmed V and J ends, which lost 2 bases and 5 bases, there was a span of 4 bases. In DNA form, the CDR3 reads TGTGCCACCAGCAGACAGGACAATGAGCAGTTCTTC. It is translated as CATSRQDNEQFF.